The TCR beta chain described here comes from a study of T cell repertoires and HLA-DP antigens. Study as a whole: Alloantigens: one with one groove difference and one with around 9 differences versus self.

This clone is medium-sized by share. Amplification used primers for 54 TRBV and 13 TRBJ segments. Using immunoSEQ multiplex PCR, the repertoire was profiled, and TCRdb retains in-frame clones only, with some absent. The sample lists about 3,700 clones; around 76% were seen once. Points from the study as a whole: Total CD4+ responders were stimulated by HeLa antigen-presenting cells.

HeLa cells expressing allogeneic DPB1 restimulated the approximately 15-day-expanded CD4+ cells for about a day. HeLa stimulator cells carried retrovirally transduced HLA-DPA1/DPB1, HLA-DM, invariant chain and CD80. The CDR3 is 12 residues long. Germline V gene lookup returns CDR1 KGHSH and CDR2 LQKENI. V lost 2 bases and J lost 2, with 3 bases in between. The chain has TRBV18 and TRBJ1-2, with D hard to call. The source material was CD137- CD4+ T cells from cultured PBMCs. The receptor was isolated from a woman younger than 30 in good health and CMV-seronegative. The CDR3 bases are TGTGCCAGCTCACCAGGGAACTATGGCTACACCTTC. Protein: CASSPGNYGYTF.